A selection of T cell receptor beta chains follows, all from one sample in a study of blood T cell repertoires in COVID-19. Clones were sequenced by immunoSEQ multiplex PCR, and TCRdb holds only the in-frame ones, with some missing. The profile shows about 99,000 clones, 91% of them singletons. The sample consisted of peripheral blood. These receptors originate from a human donor in a cohort sampled during active COVID-19. The CDR3 runs from the conserved cysteine through the conserved F or W. D genes are given only for firm matches. Only some rows state a clone size, as once, few, many or a class for expanded clones.

J gene	V gene	D gene	clone size	CDR3 length	CDR3 DNA	CDR3 protein
TRBJ1-3	TRBV29-1	.	.	16	TGCAGCGTCGGAAGCCACAGGGATTCAACCGGAAACACCATATATTTT	CSVGSHRDSTGNTIYF
TRBJ2-1	TRBV18	TRBD2	once	19	TGTGCCAGCTCACCACCGGGTCGCCTAGCGGGATCATTAGGTAATGAGCAGTTCTTC	CASSPPGRLAGSLGNEQFF
TRBJ1-6	TRBV6-5	TRBD1	.	16	TGTGCCAGCAGTTACTCGACAGGGTTTGGGGATTCACCCCTCCACTTT	CASSYSTGFGDSPLHF
TRBJ2-3	TRBV19	TRBD1	.	15	TGTGCCAGTAGTACCCTGGACAGGATCACAGATACGCAGTATTTT	CASSTLDRITDTQYF
TRBJ2-7	TRBV27	TRBD1	.	15	TGTGCCAGCAGTCCGGCCGGGCAGGGGGCGTTCGAGCAGTACTTC	CASSPAGQGAFEQYF
TRBJ2-6	TRBV15	.	.	12	TGTGCCACTGGACAGGGGGCCAACGTCCTGACTTTC	CATGQGANVLTF
TRBJ1-1	TRBV10-2	.	.	14	TGCGCCAGCAGCAAGGGACTCCCGAACACTGAAGCTTTCTTT	CASSKGLPNTEAFF
TRBJ1-1	TRBV5-4	TRBD1	.	16	TGTGCCAGCAGCTTGTCCGGGACAGGGGCGAACACTGAAGCTTTCTTT	CASSLSGTGANTEAFF
TRBJ2-2	TRBV7-9	.	.	16	TGTGCCAGCAGCTTCGGGGACACCCCTAACACCGGGGAGCTGTTTTTT	CASSFGDTPNTGELFF
TRBJ1-1	TRBV2	TRBD1	once	14	TGTGCCAGCATCTCCGACAGGGGATACACTGAAGCTTTCTTT	CASISDRGYTEAFF
TRBJ1-1	TRBV10-3	.	.	13	TGTGCCATCAGTGAAACAGGGAACACTGAAGCTTTCTTT	CAISETGNTEAFF
TRBJ2-2	TRBV2	TRBD2	.	15	TGTGCCAGCAGTGAAGTTAGCGGGGGAACCGGGGAGCTGTTTTTT	CASSEVSGGTGELFF
TRBJ2-6	TRBV19	.	once	16	TGTGCCAGTAGTATCGCAGGCCCCTCTGGGGCCAACGTCCTGACTTTC	CASSIAGPSGANVLTF
TRBJ1-6	TRBV7-9	.	few	14	TGTGCCAGCAGCCCCCTGTGGGGAGGGTCACCCCTCCACTTT	CASSPLWGGSPLHF
TRBJ1-2	TRBV30	.	.	13	TGTGCCTGGCGGCATCCAGGAATCTATGGCTACACCTTC	CAWRHPGIYGYTF
TRBJ1-1	TRBV19	.	.	13	TGTGCCAGTAGTATAGCCTACGGGGAGACCATCGACTTT	CASSIAYGETIDF
TRBJ2-1	TRBV4-2	.	.	16	TGTGCCAGCACCTTGCTGGGACATAGCTCCTACAATGAGCAGTTCTTC	CASTLLGHSSYNEQFF
TRBJ2-1	TRBV7-2	TRBD2	once	16	TGTGCCAGCAGCTTCCTCGGACTAGCGGGAAAGGATGAGCAGTTCTTC	CASSFLGLAGKDEQFF
TRBJ2-3	TRBV7-6	.	.	15	TGTGCCAGCAGCTTAGGCGGAGGCTTAGGCGATACGCAGTATTTT	CASSLGGGLGDTQYF
TRBJ2-1	TRBV15	.	.	17	TGTGCCACCAGCAGGGGTCTTAGCGGACTTAGCTACAATGAGCAGTTCTTC	CATSRGLSGLSYNEQFF
TRBJ2-3	TRBV5-4	TRBD2	.	16	TGTGCCAGCAGCCCCTTAGCGGGGGGGCTTTACGATACGCAGTATTTT	CASSPLAGGLYDTQYF
TRBJ2-2	TRBV10-3	TRBD1	.	19	TGTGCCACCTCTAAAACTCCGGGACAGGCGGTTTTGGACACCGGGGAGCTGTTTTTT	CATSKTPGQAVLDTGELFF
TRBJ2-5	TRBV5-8	.	.	16	TGTGCCAGCAGCTTGGGGCCAGCGGGTTACCAAGAGACCCAGTACTTC	CASSLGPAGYQETQYF
TRBJ2-7	TRBV4-3	.	.	15	TGCGCCAGCAGCCAAGAGGCCAGCGGCATCTACGAGCAGTACTTC	CASSQEASGIYEQYF
TRBJ1-5	TRBV19	.	.	14	TGTGCCAGTACGGCAGGGCTATCCAATCAGCCCCAGCATTTT	CASTAGLSNQPQHF
TRBJ1-2	TRBV2	.	.	17	TGTGCCAGCAGTGAAATAGGCACTAGTATTTCTAACTATGGCTACACCTTC	CASSEIGTSISNYGYTF
TRBJ1-5	TRBV18	TRBD1	.	14	TGTGCCAGCTCAAGACAGGGCGGAGATCAGCCCCAGCATTTT	CASSRQGGDQPQHF
TRBJ2-1	TRBV5-1	TRBD2	.	16	TGCGCCAGCAGCCCGTGGACTAGCGGCTCCTACAATGAGCAGTTCTTC	CASSPWTSGSYNEQFF
TRBJ2-2	TRBV19	.	.	18	TGTGCCAGTACGACGGTTTCCCTAGGGGATCGGAACACCGGGGAGCTGTTTTTT	CASTTVSLGDRNTGELFF
TRBJ1-2	TRBV24-1	TRBD1	.	15	TGTGCCACCACGCCTCCGGGAGGGGGCATGTATGGCTACACCTTC	CATTPPGGGMYGYTF
TRBJ2-5	TRBV7-2	TRBD2	.	15	TGTGCCAGCAGCTTAGAGGCTAGCGGGCAAGAGACCCAGTACTTC	CASSLEASGQETQYF
TRBJ1-6	TRBV6-4	TRBD1	.	15	TGTGCCAGCAGTCCTCCGGGACAGGGGAATTCACCCCTCCACTTT	CASSPPGQGNSPLHF
TRBJ1-4	TRBV4-2	.	.	14	TGTGCCAGCAGCGTACGATCGAACAGGACGATACTGTTTTTT	CASSVRSNRTILFF
TRBJ2-7	TRBV28	.	.	13	TGTGCCGGTCAGTCGGGAGCAACCTACGAGCAGTACTTC	CAGQSGATYEQYF
TRBJ1-2	TRBV3-1/TRBV3-2	.	.	14	TGTGCCAGCAGCCAAGCTCATTCAGGGGATGGCTACACCTTC	CASSQAHSGDGYTF
TRBJ1-5	TRBV7-2	.	.	15	TGTGCCAGCAGCTTAATGAGGCAGAGCAATCAGCCCCAGCATTTT	CASSLMRQSNQPQHF
TRBJ2-3	TRBV25-1	TRBD2	.	16	TGTGCCAGCAGTGAATGGGGGACTAGCGGGAGAGATACGCAGTATTTT	CASSEWGTSGRDTQYF
TRBJ2-3	TRBV7-8	.	.	15	TGTGCCAGCAGCTTAGCGGGGGGGGGCGCAGATACGCAGTATTTT	CASSLAGGGADTQYF
TRBJ2-5	TRBV24-1	TRBD1	.	15	TGTGCCACCAGTGTCACGGACAGGAGCCAAGAGACCCAGTACTTC	CATSVTDRSQETQYF
TRBJ2-5	TRBV5-1	.	.	17	TGCGCCAGCAGCTTGGACTCTAGCGGCCTAAGGGGGGAGACCCAGTACTTC	CASSLDSSGLRGETQYF
TRBJ1-1	TRBV3-1/TRBV3-2	.	few	15	TGTGCCAGCAGCCCTATCGGGGTGGTGAACACTGAAGCTTTCTTT	CASSPIGVVNTEAFF
TRBJ2-6	TRBV5-5	.	.	13	TGTGCCAGCCTAGAGTCTGGGGCCAACGTCCTGACTTTC	CASLESGANVLTF
TRBJ2-3	TRBV6-2/TRBV6-3	TRBD2	.	19	TGTGCCAGCAGCCCAGGACTAGCGGGGACCTATTCGCTCACAGATACGCAGTATTTT	CASSPGLAGTYSLTDTQYF
TRBJ2-7	TRBV5-1	TRBD2	.	15	TGCGCCAGCAGCTTGGCCTCGGGGGGTGGGGTCGAGCAGTACTTC	CASSLASGGGVEQYF
TRBJ1-5	TRBV7-2	.	.	16	TGTGCCAGCAGCTTACGCCCGGGAGTCTTGGGACAGCCCCAGCATTTT	CASSLRPGVLGQPQHF
TRBJ2-5	TRBV24-1	.	.	13	TGTGCCACCAGCGGAATCCGAGGGGAGACCCAGTACTTC	CATSGIRGETQYF
TRBJ1-2	TRBV18	.	.	14	TGTGCCAGCTCAATGCGACAGGAAAACTATGGCTACACCTTC	CASSMRQENYGYTF
TRBJ1-5	TRBV6-1	.	.	14	TGTGCCAGCAGTGAGAGGTATAGCAATCAGCCCCAGCATTTT	CASSERYSNQPQHF